This T cell receptor beta chain was sequenced during a study of blood T cell repertoires in COVID-19. Trimming pared 1 base from V and 6 bases from J, leaving 15 bases between. Germline V gene sequence: CDR1 SGHRS, CDR2 YFSETQ. The CDR3 consists of 15 residues. In the source study's methods: Reference gene primer amplification gave nucleated cell count estimates. The protocol was immunoSEQ multiplex PCR, while the TCRdb copy is restricted to in-frame clones and leaves out a portion. Clonal size and the V and J genes are those of that table, whereas D and trimming came from the DNA. Among 85,000 to 100,000 clones, roughly 87% were seen once, and the ten largest hold approximately 20%.

The sample consisted of peripheral blood. The V call is TRBV5-1, the J call TRBJ2-3; tentatively, D is TRBD1 (6 bases). This sequence originates from a woman aged 55-69 years with COVID-19, enrolled during active disease. The DNA for the CDR3 is TGCGCCAGCAGCTTGCACAGGGAAGTAACGGATACGCAGTATTTT. Its translation is CASSLHREVTDTQYF.